Listed here are 8 T cell receptor beta chains from one sample, sequenced in a study of T cells in Graves' hyperthyroidism and ophthalmopathy. Amplified TCR beta CDR3 regions came from RNA transcripts. The HTBI primer set served for first-round RT-PCR of the TCR CDR3. TCRdb ran MiXCR on the multiplex PCR reads and lists one entry per CDR3 protein. The sample lists about 480,000 distinct CDR3 sequences; about an eighth were seen once. The sequencing input was blood. Every receptor here comes from a woman younger than 35 with Graves' hyperthyroidism.

The chain couples TRBV7-3 to TRBJ2-2, with D maybe TRBD2 (6 bases). The V gene lost 2 bases and the J gene lost 0 bases, with 16 bases spanning the gap. This CDR3 region has 18 residues. CDR1 is SGHTA, CDR2 FQGTGA, per germline. The CDR3 bases are TGTGCCAGCAGCTTATGGTCGGTGGGCGGGACGAACACCGGGGAGCTGTTTTTT. Protein product: CASSLWSVGGTNTGELFF.

This clonotype was found once. At one end the junction does not follow the germline gene, possibly because of a read error. DNA for the CDR3: TGTGCCGGCAGCCCCCAGACGGGAGCCCAAGAGACCCAGTACTTC. This gives the protein CAGSPQTGAQETQYF. The V gene is TRBV14, the J gene TRBJ2-5; tentative D call: TRBD2 (6 bases). In germline, CDR1 is SGHDN, CDR2 FVKESK. This CDR3 is built from 15 residues.

This clonotype was detected ten times or more. The chain's CDR3 is CASGETGSPYEQYV. The CDR3 coding sequence is TGTGCCAGCGGGGAGACAGGTTCCCCCTACGAGCAGTACGTC. The V gene is TRBV6-2 or TRBV6-3, the J gene TRBJ2-7; D might be TRBD1 (6 bases). Trimming removed 8 bases at V and 2 bases at J, with 16 bases between. The CDR3 runs 14 residues. Germline loops: CDR1 MNHEY, CDR2 SVGEGT.

This chain joins TRBV7-2 and TRBJ2-7; D perhaps matches TRBD2 (6 bases). V was clipped by 4 bases and J by 3 bases, with 13 bases between them. Per germline, CDR1 SGHTA and CDR2 FQGNSA. The CDR3 consists of 14 residues. The CDR3 loop reads CASSYSGTDYEQYF. The DNA of the CDR3 is TGTGCCAGCAGCTATTCCGGGACTGACTACGAGCAGTACTTC.

This clonotype has only a few counts. V and J are TRBV9 and TRBJ2-1; 9 nucleotides match TRBD2. This CDR3 comprises 19 residues. Germline V lookup: CDR1 SGDLS, CDR2 YYNGEE. The trim removed 0 bases at V and 0 bases at J, leaving 10 bases unmatched. The CDR3 sequence: CASSVAGGRAGSSYNEQFF. The CDR3 DNA reads as TGTGCCAGCAGCGTAGCCGGCGGGAGGGCCGGGAGCTCCTACAATGAGCAGTTCTTC.

This clonotype was counted many times. V and J are TRBV6-1 and TRBJ1-1, with no clear D. Looked up from germline, CDR1 is MNHNS and CDR2 is SASEGT. V shed 7 bases and J shed 5 bases, with 14 bases lying between them. The CDR3 is made up of 13 amino acids. The CDR3 region is CASITGRGTEAFF. The CDR3 DNA reads as TGTGCCAGCATTACTGGGAGAGGTACTGAAGCTTTCTTT.

V and J are TRBV15 and TRBJ2-7; either TRBD1 or TRBD2 may supply D (5 bases each). CDR1 is LNHNV, CDR2 YYDKDF, per germline (reference sequence). V gave up 0 bases and J gave up 2 bases, with 8 bases separating them. The CDR3 runs 14 residues. Here the CDR3 reads CATSRDQGAYEQYV. The CDR3 bases are TGTGCCACCAGCAGAGATCAGGGAGCCTACGAGCAGTACGTC.

The table lists this clonotype with many counts. CDR3 nucleotide sequence: TGTGCCATCTCGGCTAATGAAAAACTGTTTTTT. As protein: CAISANEKLFF. V usage is TRBV10-3 and J usage is TRBJ1-4; D gene uncertain. CDR1 ENHRY and CDR2 SYGVKD come from the germline V gene. The V gene lost 8 bases and the J gene lost 3 bases, with 4 bases spanning the gap. The CDR3 contains 11 residues.